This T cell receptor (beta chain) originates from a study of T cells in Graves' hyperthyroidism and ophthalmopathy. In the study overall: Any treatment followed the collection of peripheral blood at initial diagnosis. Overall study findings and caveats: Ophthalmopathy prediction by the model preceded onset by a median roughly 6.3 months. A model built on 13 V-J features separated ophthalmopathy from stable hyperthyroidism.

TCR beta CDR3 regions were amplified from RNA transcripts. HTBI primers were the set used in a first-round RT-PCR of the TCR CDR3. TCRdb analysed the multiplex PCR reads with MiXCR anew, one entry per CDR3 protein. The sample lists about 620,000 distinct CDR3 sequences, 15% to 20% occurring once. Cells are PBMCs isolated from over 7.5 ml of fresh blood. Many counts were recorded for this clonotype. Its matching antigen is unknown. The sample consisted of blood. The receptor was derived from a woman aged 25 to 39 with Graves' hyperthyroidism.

CDR3 coding DNA: TGTGCCTGGAGAGGGGGCTACGAGCAGTACTTC. Translated, it gives CAWRGGYEQYF. This chain uses TRBV30 with TRBJ2-7, with a weak D call TRBD1 (6 bases). Germline-derived CDR1 and CDR2 are GTSNPN and SVGIG (reference sequence). This CDR3 is 11 amino acids long. Trimming left V 3 bases short and J 3 bases short, with 6 bases between.